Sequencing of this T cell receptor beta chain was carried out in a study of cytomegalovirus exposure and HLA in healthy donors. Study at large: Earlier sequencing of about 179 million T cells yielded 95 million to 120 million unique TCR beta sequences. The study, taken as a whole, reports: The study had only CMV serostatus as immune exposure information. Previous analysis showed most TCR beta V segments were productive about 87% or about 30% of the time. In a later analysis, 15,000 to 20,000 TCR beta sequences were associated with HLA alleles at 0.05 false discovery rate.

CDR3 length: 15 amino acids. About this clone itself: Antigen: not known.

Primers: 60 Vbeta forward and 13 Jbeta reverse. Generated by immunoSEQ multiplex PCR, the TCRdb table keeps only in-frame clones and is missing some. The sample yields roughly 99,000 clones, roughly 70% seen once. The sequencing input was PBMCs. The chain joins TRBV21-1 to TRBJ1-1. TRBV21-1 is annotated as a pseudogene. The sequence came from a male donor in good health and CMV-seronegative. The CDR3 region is CASSNGTKGNTEAFF. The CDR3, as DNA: TGTGCCAGCAGCAATGGGACTAAAGGGAACACTGAAGCTTTCTTT.